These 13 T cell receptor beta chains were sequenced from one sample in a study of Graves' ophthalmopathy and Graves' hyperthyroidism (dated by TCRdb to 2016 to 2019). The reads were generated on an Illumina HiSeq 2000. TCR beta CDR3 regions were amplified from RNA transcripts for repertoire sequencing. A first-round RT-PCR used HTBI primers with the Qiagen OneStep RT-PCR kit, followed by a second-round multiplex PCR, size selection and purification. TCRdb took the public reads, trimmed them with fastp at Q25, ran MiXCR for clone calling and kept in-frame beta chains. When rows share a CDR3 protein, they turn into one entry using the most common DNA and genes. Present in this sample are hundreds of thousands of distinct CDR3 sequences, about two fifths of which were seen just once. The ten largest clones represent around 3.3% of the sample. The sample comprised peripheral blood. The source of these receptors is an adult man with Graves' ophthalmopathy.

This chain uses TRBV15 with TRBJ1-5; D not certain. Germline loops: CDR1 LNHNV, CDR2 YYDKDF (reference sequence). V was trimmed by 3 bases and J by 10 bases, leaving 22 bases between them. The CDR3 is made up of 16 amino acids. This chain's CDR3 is CATSSQDVRFGRPQHF. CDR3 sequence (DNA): TGTGCCACCAGCAGCCAAGATGTACGTTTCGGGAGACCCCAGCATTTT.

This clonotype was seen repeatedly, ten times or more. CDR3 loop: CASSPYRGNEQYF. DNA for the CDR3: TGTGCCAGCAGCCCCTACCGAGGGAACGAGCAGTACTTC. V usage is TRBV12-3 or TRBV12-4 and J usage is TRBJ2-7; tentative D call: TRBD2 (5 bases). CDR3 size: 13 residues. V was trimmed by 6 bases and J by 5 bases, leaving 14 bases between them.

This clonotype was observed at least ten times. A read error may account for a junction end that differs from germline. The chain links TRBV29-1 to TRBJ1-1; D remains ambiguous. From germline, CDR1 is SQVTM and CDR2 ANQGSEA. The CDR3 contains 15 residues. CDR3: CSVEAPFKENTEAFF. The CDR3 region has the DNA TGCAGCGTCGAAGCACCCTTCAAGGAGAACACTGAAGCTTTCTTT.

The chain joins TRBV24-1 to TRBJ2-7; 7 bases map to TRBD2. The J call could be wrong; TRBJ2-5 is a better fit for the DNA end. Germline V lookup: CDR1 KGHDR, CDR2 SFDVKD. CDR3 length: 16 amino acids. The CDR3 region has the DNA TGTGCCACCAGTGATCCTAGCGGCAAAGCTCGCGAGACCCAGTACTTC. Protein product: CATSDPSGKARETQYF.

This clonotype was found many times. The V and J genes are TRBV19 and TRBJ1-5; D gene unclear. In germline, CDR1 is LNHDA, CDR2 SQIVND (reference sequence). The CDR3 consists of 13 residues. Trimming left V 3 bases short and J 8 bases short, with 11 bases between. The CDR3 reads CASSIIRNKPQHF. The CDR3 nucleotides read TGTGCCAGTAGTATTATACGGAACAAGCCCCAGCATTTT.

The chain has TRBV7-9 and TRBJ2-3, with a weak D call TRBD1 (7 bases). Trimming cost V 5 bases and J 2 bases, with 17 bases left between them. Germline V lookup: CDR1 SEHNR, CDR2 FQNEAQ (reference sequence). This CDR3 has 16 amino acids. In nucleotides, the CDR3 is TGTGCCAGCAGCGGCCGCTTGGAGGGGGCCACAGATACGCAGTATTTT. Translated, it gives CASSGRLEGATDTQYF.

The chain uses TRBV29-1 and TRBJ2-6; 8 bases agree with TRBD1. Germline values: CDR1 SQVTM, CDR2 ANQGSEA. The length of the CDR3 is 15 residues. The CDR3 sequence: CTVTGVEPGANVLTF. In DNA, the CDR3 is TGCACCGTGACAGGGGTCGAACCTGGGGCCAACGTCCTGACTTTC.

CDR3 sequence (DNA): TGTGCCAGCCTACTGGCAGGGTCGACCGGGGAGCTGTTTTTT. Protein sequence: CASLLAGSTGELFF. The J gene is TRBJ2-2, the V gene TRBV19, with D maybe TRBD1 (5 bases). The germline V gene encodes CDR1 LNHDA and CDR2 SQIVND (reference sequence). V was cut by 9 bases and J by 5 bases, with 16 bases left in between. The CDR3 loop spans 14 amino acids.

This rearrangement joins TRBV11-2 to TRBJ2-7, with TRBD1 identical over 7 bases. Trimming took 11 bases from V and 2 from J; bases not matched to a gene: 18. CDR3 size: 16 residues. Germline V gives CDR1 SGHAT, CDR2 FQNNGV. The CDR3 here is CAWSSRDSPGAYEQYF. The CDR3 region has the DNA TGTGCCTGGAGTTCCCGGGACAGTCCAGGGGCCTACGAGCAGTACTTC.

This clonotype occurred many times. CDR3 residues: CASSADRHTGELFF. For the CDR3, the DNA is TGTGCCAGCAGTGCGGACAGACACACCGGGGAGCTGTTTTTT. The chain carries TRBV2 and TRBJ2-2; a weak D match, TRBD1 (6 bases). CDR1 and CDR2 (germline): SNHLY, FYNNEI. Trimming took 4 bases from V and 3 from J, leaving 9 bases between them. The CDR3 totals 14 residues.

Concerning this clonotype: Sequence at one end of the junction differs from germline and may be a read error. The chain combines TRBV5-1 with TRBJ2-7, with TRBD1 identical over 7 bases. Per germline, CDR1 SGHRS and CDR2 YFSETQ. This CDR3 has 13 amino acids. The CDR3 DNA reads TGTGCCAGCAGCTTGGGGACAGATTACGTGCAGTACTTC. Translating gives CASSLGTDYVQYF.

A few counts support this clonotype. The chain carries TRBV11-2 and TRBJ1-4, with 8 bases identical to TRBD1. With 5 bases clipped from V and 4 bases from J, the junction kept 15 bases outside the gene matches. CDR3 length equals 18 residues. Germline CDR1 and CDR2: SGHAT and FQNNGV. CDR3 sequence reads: CASSRQGYGTGGNEKLFF. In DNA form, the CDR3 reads TGTGCCAGCAGCCGGCAAGGGTACGGGACAGGCGGTAATGAAAAACTGTTTTTT. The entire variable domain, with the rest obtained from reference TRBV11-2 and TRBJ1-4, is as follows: EAGVAQSPRYKIIEKRQSVAFWCNPISGHATLYWYQQILGQGPKLLIQFQNNGVVDDSQLPKDRFSAERLKGVDSTLKIQPAKLEDSAVYLCASSRQGYGTGGNEKLFFGSGTQLSVL.

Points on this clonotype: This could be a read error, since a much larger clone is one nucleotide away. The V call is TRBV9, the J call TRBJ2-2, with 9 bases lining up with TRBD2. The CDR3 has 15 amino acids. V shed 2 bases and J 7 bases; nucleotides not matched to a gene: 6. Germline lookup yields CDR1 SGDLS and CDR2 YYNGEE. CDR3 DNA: TGTGCCAGCAGCGTGTGGCGGGGGGGGAACGGGGAGCTGTTTTTT. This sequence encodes CASSVWRGGNGELFF.